Below, 20 T cell receptor beta chains from the same sample are listed, as sequenced in a study of T cells in Graves' hyperthyroidism and ophthalmopathy. There were TCR beta CDR3 regions amplified from RNA transcripts. The HTBI primer set was used in a first-round RT-PCR of the TCR CDR3. TCRdb re-derived calls from the multiplex PCR reads in MiXCR, one entry per CDR3 protein. The sample contains about 360,000 distinct CDR3 sequences, 13% of which appear only once. The sequenced material came from blood. The receptors derive from a young woman with Graves' hyperthyroidism.

The V and J genes are TRBV4-3 and TRBJ2-2; D possibly corresponds to TRBD1 (5 bases). Germline V lookup: CDR1 LGHNA, CDR2 YSLEER. The V end was cut by 8 bases, the J end by 2 bases, with 18 bases between. The CDR3 runs to 16 residues. The CDR3 coding sequence is TGCGCCAGCCACTTGCAGGGCTACACCAACACCGGGGAGCTGTTTTTT. Translation gives CASHLQGYTNTGELFF.

This clonotype has ten or more counts. The J gene is TRBJ1-6, the V gene TRBV11-2; D unresolved. This CDR3 is built from 13 residues. Looked up from germline, CDR1 is SGHAT and CDR2 is FQNNGV. With 6 bases removed from V and 14 bases from J, the gap between germline ends came to 17 bases. CDR3 residues: CASSYRGSGSLHF. Here the CDR3 DNA reads TGTGCCAGCAGTTACAGAGGTAGTGGATCCCTCCACTTT.

This clonotype has a count of ten or more. The gene calls are TRBV10-2 and TRBJ2-7; D perhaps matches TRBD2 (5 bases). Trimming took 1 base from V and 4 from J, leaving 11 bases between them. Germline values: CDR1 WSHSY, CDR2 SAAADI. This CDR3 contains 14 residues. The CDR3 loop reads CASSEWGAQYEQYF. CDR3 in DNA: TGCGCCAGCAGTGAGTGGGGAGCCCAATACGAGCAGTACTTC.

In its sample, this clonotype was seen a few times. The gene calls are TRBV20-1 and TRBJ2-7, with TRBD1 matching 9 bases. Germline CDR1 and CDR2: DFQATT and SNEGSKA (reference sequence). The ends lost 6 bases at V and 4 bases at J; junction bases unmatched: 7. The length of the CDR3 is 13 residues. For the CDR3, the DNA is TGCAGTGCGCAACCGGGACAGGGTTACGAGCAGTACTTC. This translates into CSAQPGQGYEQYF.

Only a few counts were recorded for this clonotype. The chain has TRBV3-1 and TRBJ2-7, with 9 bases that match TRBD1. The germline CDR1 and CDR2 sequences are LGHDT and YNNKEL (reference sequence). The V gene end was trimmed by 2 bases and the J gene end by 3 bases; junction bases not matched to a gene: 2. The CDR3 consists of 14 residues. CDR3 sequence reads: CASSQRQGDYEQYF. CDR3 sequence (DNA): TGTGCCAGCAGCCAACGACAGGGGGACTACGAGCAGTACTTC.

This clonotype was counted only a few times. The V call is TRBV18, the J call TRBJ1-2; D gene uncertain. Looked up from germline, CDR1 is KGHSH and CDR2 is LQKENI. Trimming removed 5 bases at V and 4 bases at J, with 14 bases between. CDR3 length equals 14 residues. DNA of the CDR3: TGTGCCAGCTCAGAATCCGGGATACCCTATGGCTACACCTTC. Amino acids: CASSESGIPYGYTF.

This clonotype showed up just a few times. J is TRBJ1-1 and V is TRBV10-2; 7 nucleotides agree with TRBD1. The CDR3 runs to 13 residues. Germline trimming cut 5 bases from V and 7 bases from J; bases unmatched to any gene: 7. Germline V CDR1 and CDR2: WSHSY, SAAADI. The DNA of the CDR3 is TGCGCCAGCAGTCTTCAAGGGGGCGTTGAAGCTTTCTTT. Translation: CASSLQGGVEAFF.

The chain recombines TRBV12-3 or TRBV12-4 with TRBJ2-7; TRBD2 matches at 15 bases. V gave up 1 base and J gave up 6 bases; unmatched junction bases: 1. CDR3 length: 15 residues. The CDR3 sequence: CASSLGGLAGGEQYF. CDR3 DNA sequence: TGTGCCAGCAGTTTAGGGGGACTAGCGGGGGGCGAGCAGTACTTC.

The chain is built from TRBV28 and TRBJ2-7; 7 bases match TRBD1. CDR3 length equals 14 residues. The ends lost 3 bases at V and 6 bases at J; junction bases unmatched: 8. The germline CDR1 and CDR2 sequences are MDHEN and SYDVKM. CDR3 residues: CASSFNNRGREQYF. In DNA form, the CDR3 reads TGTGCCAGCAGTTTCAATAACAGGGGTCGCGAGCAGTACTTC. Together with reference TRBV28 and TRBJ2-7, the CDR3 gives the full variable domain: DVKVTQSSRYLVKRTGEKVFLECVQDMDHENMFWYRQDPGLGLRLIYFSYDVKMKEKGDIPEGYSVSREKKERFSLILESASTNQTSMYLCASSFNNRGREQYFGPGTRLTVT.

This clonotype occurred many times. Written as DNA, the CDR3 is TGTGCCAGCAGTCCTCATGCTGGAGGGTTTTATGAAAAACTGTTTTTT. This gives the protein CASSPHAGGFYEKLFF. This rearrangement joins TRBV28 to TRBJ1-4; D remains ambiguous. The V end was cut by 5 bases, the J end by 6 bases, with 19 bases between. The germline CDR1 and CDR2 sequences are MDHEN and SYDVKM. This CDR3 is 16 amino acids long.

This clonotype was recorded at least ten times. The gene calls are TRBV9 and TRBJ1-1; D may be TRBD1 (6 bases). The germline CDR1 and CDR2 sequences are SGDLS and YYNGEE. This CDR3 has 15 amino acids. V gave up 3 bases and J gave up 2 bases, with 14 bases separating them. CDR3 residues: CASSEAGTFNTEAFF. The CDR3 DNA reads as TGTGCCAGCAGCGAGGCCGGGACATTTAACACTGAAGCTTTCTTT. Full variable domain (remainder filled in from reference TRBV9 and TRBJ1-1): DSGVTQTPKHLITATGQRVTLRCSPRSGDLSVYWYQQSLDQGLQFLIQYYNGEERAKGNILERFSAQQFPDLHSELNLSSLELGDSALYFCASSEAGTFNTEAFFGQGTRLTVV.

The rearrangement joins TRBV9 to TRBJ2-3, with unresolved D. Trimming left V 3 bases short and J 0 bases short, with 11 bases between. The germline CDR1 and CDR2 sequences are SGDLS and YYNGEE. The CDR3 spans 15 residues. As DNA, the CDR3 is TGTGCCAGCAGCGCGCCGAACGGGAGCACAGATACGCAGTATTTT. Protein product: CASSAPNGSTDTQYF.

This clonotype was observed a handful of times. The chain recombines TRBV6-2 or TRBV6-3 with TRBJ2-7; 9 nucleotides line up with TRBD2. This CDR3 is 17 amino acids long. Germline assignment: CDR1 MNHEY and CDR2 SVGEGT. The J segment lost 3 bases and the V segment lost 0 bases, leaving 9 bases of the junction unmatched. DNA of the CDR3: TGTGCCAGCAGTTACTCGGTCGGGCTAGCGGGAAACTACGAGCAGTACTTC. This translates into CASSYSVGLAGNYEQYF.

This clonotype was counted a few times. The chain couples TRBV18 to TRBJ2-1; D gene unclear. Trimming took off 0 bases at V and 6 bases at J, with 12 bases between the two ends. The CDR3 is 15 residues long. Per germline, CDR1 KGHSH and CDR2 LQKENI. The CDR3: CASSPPSLTGNEQFF. CDR3 in DNA: TGTGCCAGCTCACCACCGTCCCTCACTGGCAATGAGCAGTTCTTC.

At least ten counts were recorded for this clonotype. The rearrangement uses TRBV5-1 and TRBJ1-4; D is possibly TRBD1 (5 bases). Germline V CDR1 and CDR2: SGHRS, YFSETQ. Trimming stripped 4 bases from V and 8 bases from J, with 12 bases between. CDR3 length equals 13 residues. CDR3 bases: TGCGCCAGCAGCCCGGGACCTCAGGAAAAACTGTTTTTT. Its translation: CASSPGPQEKLFF. The complete variable domain, with remaining parts taken from reference TRBV5-1 and TRBJ1-4, reads KAGVTQTPRYLIKTRGQQVTLSCSPISGHRSVSWYQQTPGQGLQFLFEYFSETQRNKGNFPGRFSGRQFSNSRSEMNVSTLELGDSALYLCASSPGPQEKLFFGSGTQLSVL.

This clonotype appeared many times. This chain uses TRBV7-2 with TRBJ2-7, with a possible D match to TRBD2 (6 bases). V was cut by 2 bases and J by 5 bases, with 10 bases left in between. The CDR3 is 13 residues long. The germline V gene has CDR1 SGHTA and CDR2 FQGNSA. Here the CDR3 reads CASSLRREDEQYF. CDR3 nucleotides: TGTGCCAGCAGCTTAAGGCGGGAAGACGAGCAGTACTTC.

This clonotype was seen repeatedly, ten times or more. The genes are TRBV19 and TRBJ1-5; TRBD1 agrees at 7 bases. The CDR3 covers 15 residues. The V and J ends lost 3 bases and 3 bases, in that order; junction bases with no gene match: 5. In germline, CDR1 is LNHDA, CDR2 SQIVND (reference sequence). Here the CDR3 DNA reads TGTGCCAGTAGTATCTCCGGGACAGACAATCAGCCCCAGCATTTT. It is translated as CASSISGTDNQPQHF.

Ten or more counts support this clonotype. The chain uses TRBV28 and TRBJ2-3; maybe TRBD2 (6 bases). The germline CDR1 and CDR2 sequences are MDHEN and SYDVKM. V was shortened by 4 bases and J by 4 bases, with 15 bases between the two germline ends. The CDR3 has 15 residues. In DNA form, the CDR3 reads TGTGCCAGCAGTTCGATCGGGAGTAAGGCAGATACGCAGTATTTT. Encoded protein: CASSSIGSKADTQYF. The full variable domain, its missing parts supplied by reference TRBV28 and TRBJ2-3, is DVKVTQSSRYLVKRTGEKVFLECVQDMDHENMFWYRQDPGLGLRLIYFSYDVKMKEKGDIPEGYSVSREKKERFSLILESASTNQTSMYLCASSSIGSKADTQYFGPGTRLTVL.

The J gene is TRBJ2-5, the V gene TRBV3-1; D possibly corresponds to TRBD2 (6 bases). This CDR3 is 15 amino acids long. V was cut by 3 bases and J by 1 base, with 12 bases left in between. The germline V gene encodes CDR1 LGHDT and CDR2 YNNKEL (reference sequence). CDR3 sequence (DNA): TGTGCCAGCAGCCACCCGGGGGACTCCCAAGAGACCCAGTACTTC. This encodes CASSHPGDSQETQYF.

In its sample, this clonotype was seen many times. The chain links TRBV9 to TRBJ1-5; the D gene is possibly TRBD1 (5 bases). The V end lost 0 bases, the J end lost 2 bases, and 9 bases lay between the germline ends. The CDR3 consists of 15 residues. Germline CDR1 SGDLS, CDR2 YYNGEE. As DNA, the CDR3 is TGTGCCAGCAGCGTAGACGGGGCGGGCAATCAGCCCCAGCATTTT. Protein: CASSVDGAGNQPQHF.